This TCR beta chain was sequenced in a study of T cell responses to AZD1222 COVID-19 vaccine. Study-wide results and caveats: Spike-specific TCR breadth and depth both grew after two AZD1222 doses. The span of vaccine-associated CD4 TCRs extended across spike, with dominance at 160-218 and 743-854. Repertoire sampling was restricted to post-peak T cell response timepoints.

This table comes from immunoSEQ multiplex PCR, and its TCRdb copy is limited to in-frame clones, with some not included. The sample yields 80,000 to 100,000 clones, 75% to 95% seen once. A note on this clone: As yet, its antigen is unknown.

The CDR3 loop spans 15 amino acids. Trimming cost V 2 bases and J 4 bases, with 11 bases left between them. The V gene's germline CDR1 is MDHEN and CDR2 SYDVKM. This specimen was peripheral blood, taken 28 days after the second AZD1222 dose. The chain joins TRBV28 to TRBJ2-2, with D perhaps given as TRBD1 or TRBD2 (5 bases each). The TCR comes from an adult who received the AZD1222 COVID-19 vaccine. The CDR3: CASSLGGTGTGELFF. The CDR3 DNA reads as TGTGCCAGCAGTTTAGGTGGGACGGGCACCGGGGAGCTGTTTTTT.